This T cell receptor (beta chain) emerged from a study of cytomegalovirus exposure and HLA in healthy donors. Measured with immunoSEQ multiplex PCR; TCRdb has only the in-frame clones, and not every one. The sample holds roughly 120,000 clones; 85% to 95% are singletons and the top ten take 1% to 1.5%. This CDR3 contains 12 residues. Germline CDR1 reads GTSNPN; CDR2 reads SVGIG (reference sequence). Sequencing used PBMCs. The receptor was derived from a woman younger than 35 in good health and CMV-seronegative. V and J are TRBV30 and TRBJ2-7, with D possibly being TRBD2 (6 bases). The CDR3 DNA reads as TGTGCACTAGCCGAAGGGGCTCACGAGCAGTACTTC. It yields the protein CALAEGAHEQYF.